This TCR beta chain was recorded in a study of CD8 T cells in Susac syndrome. This CDR3 spans 15 amino acids. Trimming pared 4 bases from V and 5 bases from J, leaving 19 bases between. CDR1 is SGDLS, CDR2 YYNGEE, per germline. Blood CD8+ and CD4+ T cells underwent high-throughput TCR beta sequencing. Random hexamers were used to reverse transcribe 0.5 to 1 ug of RNA. An immunoSEQ multiplex PCR generated amplified TCR beta CDR3 products spanning 54 Vbeta and 13 Jbeta. TCRdb independently ran MiXCR on the immunoSEQ multiplex PCR reads; one entry per CDR3 protein. The sample lists around 70,000 distinct CDR3 sequences; approximately 94% were seen once.

The chain is built from TRBV9 and TRBJ2-7, with D perhaps TRBD2 (6 bases). Sequences were obtained from CD8+ T cells from PBMCs. This sequence was found in a human donor with multiple sclerosis. The CDR3 protein is CASSPKGGAPHEQYF. CDR3 DNA: TGTGCCAGCAGCCCCAAAGGAGGGGCCCCCCACGAGCAGTACTTC.